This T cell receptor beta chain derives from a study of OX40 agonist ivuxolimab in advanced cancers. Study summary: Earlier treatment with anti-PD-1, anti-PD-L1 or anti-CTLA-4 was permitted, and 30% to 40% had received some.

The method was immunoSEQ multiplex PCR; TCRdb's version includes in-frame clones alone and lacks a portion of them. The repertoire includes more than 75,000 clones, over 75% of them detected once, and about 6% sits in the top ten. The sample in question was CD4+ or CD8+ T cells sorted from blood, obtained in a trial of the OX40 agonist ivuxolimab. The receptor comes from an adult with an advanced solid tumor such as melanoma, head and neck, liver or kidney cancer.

The CDR3 sequence: CASSMGSYNEQFF. In DNA form, the CDR3 reads TGTGCCAGTAGTATGGGATCCTACAATGAGCAGTTCTTC. The rearrangement joins TRBV19 to TRBJ2-1; unclear D gene. CDR1 LNHDA and CDR2 SQIVND come from the germline V gene (reference sequence). Trimming removed 3 bases at V and 1 base at J, with 4 bases between. The CDR3 is 13 residues long.